A single sample is the source of the 21 T cell receptor beta chains below, sequenced in a study of OX40 agonist ivuxolimab in advanced cancers. Repertoires were generated with immunoSEQ multiplex PCR, while TCRdb's copy carries only in-frame clones and drops some. The data show around 70,000 clones, about 93% seen once. The source was CD4+ or CD8+ T cells sorted from blood, collected in a trial of the OX40 agonist ivuxolimab. The receptors come from an adult with an advanced solid tumor such as melanoma, head and neck, liver or kidney cancer.

The chain uses TRBV5-4 and TRBJ2-2, with 8 bases that match TRBD1. The CDR3 runs to 14 residues. J was trimmed by 7 bases and V by 4 bases; bases with no gene match: 6. The germline gives CDR1 SGHNT, CDR2 YYREEE (reference sequence). In nucleotides, the CDR3 is TGTGCCAGCAGCCCAGGGGGCTCGATCGGGGAGCTGTTTTTT. This sequence encodes CASSPGGSIGELFF.

This rearrangement joins TRBV30 to TRBJ2-7, with a weak D call TRBD2 (7 bases). Trimming removed 7 bases from V and 6 bases from J, with 40 bases in between. Germline CDR1 GTSNPN, CDR2 SVGIG (reference sequence). The CDR3 is made up of 20 amino acids. The CDR3 sequence is CASSGEHRDTGNRSPLEQYF. The DNA for the CDR3 is TGTGCCTCAAGCGGGGAGCACCGGGACACCGGGAACCGGTCCCCTCTCGAGCAGTACTTC. Variable domain in full (rest from reference TRBV30 and TRBJ2-7): SQTIHQWPATLVQPVGSPLSLECTVEGTSNPNLYWYRQAAGRGLQLLFYSVGIGQISSEVPQNLSASRPQDRQFILSSKKLLLSDSGFYLCASSGEHRDTGNRSPLEQYFGPGTRLTVT.

The rearrangement joins TRBV4-2 to TRBJ1-2; TRBD1 agrees at 8 bases. The CDR3 consists of 17 residues. Trimming removed 0 bases from V and 3 bases from J; junction bases left unmatched: 9. Germline CDR1 reads LGHNA; CDR2 reads YNFKEQ. For the CDR3, the DNA is TGTGCCAGCAGCCAAGAGACAGGGGCCCTCTATGACTATGGCTACACCTTC. This sequence encodes CASSQETGALYDYGYTF.

Sample share makes this clone medium-sized (0.01 to 0.1%). The chain combines TRBV13 with TRBJ2-7; D not resolved. CDR1 is PRHDT and CDR2 is FYEKMQ in the germline V gene (reference sequence). The CDR3 extends over 12 amino acids. Trimming took 3 bases from V and 7 from J, leaving 10 bases between them. CDR3 loop: CASSFGVGEQYF. In DNA form, the CDR3 reads TGTGCCAGCAGCTTTGGGGTCGGGGAGCAGTACTTC. Full variable domain (missing parts from reference TRBV13 and TRBJ2-7): AAGVIQSPRHLIKEKRETATLKCYPIPRHDTVYWYQQGPGQDPQFLISFYEKMQSDKGSIPDRFSAQQFSDYHSELNMSSLELGDSALYFCASSFGVGEQYFGPGTRLTVT.

The chain uses TRBV11-2 and TRBJ1-1, with unresolved D. Germline V gene lookup returns CDR1 SGHAT and CDR2 FQNNGV. CDR3 length: 12 amino acids. V lost 5 bases and J 5 bases, leaving 9 bases between the germline ends. The CDR3 nucleotides are TGTGCCAGCAGCATGACGGGGACTGAAGCTTTCTTT. Protein: CASSMTGTEAFF.

This chain uses TRBV28 with TRBJ1-1; D remains ambiguous. Germline assignment: CDR1 MDHEN and CDR2 SYDVKM. The CDR3 totals 17 residues. The V end was cut by 2 bases, the J end by 0 bases, with 16 bases between. CDR3 in amino acids: CASSLTLPTLLNTEAFF. CDR3 in DNA: TGTGCCAGCAGTTTAACCCTTCCAACCCTCCTGAACACTGAAGCTTTCTTT.

The chain joins TRBV9 to TRBJ2-2, with D uncertain. Trimming took off 0 bases at V and 0 bases at J, with 12 bases between the two ends. CDR1 and CDR2 (germline): SGDLS, YYNGEE. The CDR3 consists of 17 residues. DNA of the CDR3: TGTGCCAGCAGCGTAGATAGGGCCCTCCCGAACACCGGGGAGCTGTTTTTT. Amino acid sequence: CASSVDRALPNTGELFF.

The chain carries TRBV28 and TRBJ2-3; tentative D call: TRBD1 (6 bases). This CDR3 has 13 residues. Trimming took off 6 bases at V and 7 bases at J, with 14 bases between the two ends. The germline V gene encodes CDR1 MDHEN and CDR2 SYDVKM. This CDR3 is CASSSDRSYTQYF. As DNA, the CDR3 is TGTGCCAGCAGCTCCGACAGGTCCTATACGCAGTATTTT.

This clone was recorded a few times. The CDR3 region has the DNA TGTGCCAGCAGCCCATTCGGGGACGAGGGCGAGCAGTACTTC. This sequence encodes CASSPFGDEGEQYF. The chain employs TRBV11-3 and TRBJ2-7; D is possibly TRBD1 or TRBD2 (5 bases each). The CDR3 spans 14 residues. Germline V CDR1 and CDR2: SGHNT, YENEEA. Trimming took 5 bases from V and 6 from J, leaving 17 bases between them. The full variable domain, with the rest looked up from reference TRBV11-3 and TRBJ2-7, is EAGVVQSPRYKIIEKKQPVAFWCNPISGHNTLYWYLQNLGQGPELLIRYENEEAVDDSQLPKDRFSAERLKGVDSTLKIQPAELGDSAVYLCASSPFGDEGEQYFGPGTRLTVT.

The genes are TRBV19 and TRBJ2-1; the match to TRBD1 covers 7 bases. The V gene's germline CDR1 is LNHDA and CDR2 SQIVND (reference sequence). This CDR3 spans 11 amino acids. V was pared by 5 bases and J by 10 bases, with 2 bases of the junction left unmatched. The CDR3 here is CASSLGQEQFF. CDR3 nucleotides: TGTGCCAGTAGTTTGGGACAGGAGCAGTTCTTC.

This chain uses TRBV4-1 with TRBJ2-1; D gene uncertain. The germline V gene has CDR1 MGHRA and CDR2 YSYEKL. The length of the CDR3 is 12 residues. Between the trimmed V and J ends, which lost 4 bases and 5 bases, there was a span of 6 bases. The DNA of the CDR3 is TGCGCCAGCAGCCCGACCAACAATGAGCAGTTCTTC. Its protein is CASSPTNNEQFF.

V usage is TRBV5-4 and J usage is TRBJ1-2; D is ambiguous. V dropped 1 base and J dropped 4 bases, with 14 bases sitting between them. Per germline, CDR1 SGHNT and CDR2 YYREEE (reference sequence). The CDR3 has 15 amino acids. The CDR3 reads CASSLIVGQAYGYTF. CDR3 sequence (DNA): TGTGCCAGCAGCTTGATTGTCGGGCAGGCCTATGGCTACACCTTC.

The gene calls are TRBV21-1 and TRBJ1-3; TRBD1, the table's D call, was not compared with the DNA. TRBV21-1 is an annotated pseudogene. The CDR3 extends over 20 amino acids. The CDR3 loop reads CASSKGHGTHDPNSGNTIYF. The CDR3 region has the DNA TGTGCCAGCAGCAAAGGCCACGGGACACACGACCCTAACTCTGGAAACACCATATATTTT.

J is TRBJ1-2 and V is TRBV7-9, with 7 bases identical to TRBD1. CDR1 and CDR2 from the germline V gene are SEHNR and FQNEAQ (reference sequence). The CDR3 has 14 amino acids. The ends lost 5 bases at V and 8 bases at J; junction bases unmatched: 11. The CDR3 coding sequence is TGTGCCAGCAGCGTGGTGGGGACAGTGGAGGGCTACACCTTC. Protein sequence: CASSVVGTVEGYTF.

This clone was seen just once. The gene calls are TRBV6-5 and TRBJ2-3; D possibly corresponds to TRBD2 (6 bases). The CDR3 is 13 amino acids. The V gene's germline CDR1 is MNHEY and CDR2 SVGAGI. V was shortened by 10 bases and J by 5 bases, with 16 bases between the two germline ends. The DNA for the CDR3 is TGTGCCACAGCGGAGGGCCTTGGAGATACGCAGTATTTT. The encoded protein is CATAEGLGDTQYF.

The genes are TRBV15 and TRBJ1-3; no clear D gene. With 10 bases removed from V and 4 bases from J, the gap between germline ends came to 8 bases. The CDR3 has 11 residues. Germline CDR1 LNHNV, CDR2 YYDKDF (reference sequence). In DNA, the CDR3 is TGTGCCATCCAGTGGGGAAACACCATATATTTT. Encoded protein: CAIQWGNTIYF.

The V call is TRBV25-1, the J call TRBJ1-2, with D perhaps TRBD1 (5 bases). V was clipped by 10 bases and J by 6 bases, with 15 bases between them. This CDR3 is built from 12 residues. Looked up from germline, CDR1 is MGHDK and CDR2 is SYGVNS. The CDR3 region is CATNQGRDGYTF. DNA of the CDR3: TGTGCCACTAACCAGGGTCGGGATGGCTACACCTTC.

The chain recombines TRBV19 with TRBJ1-5, with D hard to call. Germline CDR1 is LNHDA and CDR2 is SQIVND (reference sequence). V lost 0 bases to trimming and J lost 5 bases, with 11 bases between them. The CDR3 covers 15 residues. The CDR3 DNA follows: TGTGCCAGTAGTATAGATGGGTCAGGTTATCAGCCCCAGCATTTT. This gives the protein CASSIDGSGYQPQHF.

This rearrangement joins TRBV19 to TRBJ1-4; 7 nucleotides match TRBD1. From germline, CDR1 is LNHDA and CDR2 SQIVND (reference sequence). The CDR3 is 16 amino acids. V lost 10 bases and J lost 5; bases outside the gene matches: 16. The DNA for the CDR3 is TGTGCCACCTCTCCCTTGGGGGAGGGGGCAAATGAAAAACTGTTTTTT. Amino acids: CATSPLGEGANEKLFF.

The V gene is TRBV15, the J gene TRBJ2-7, with TRBD1 matching over 7 bases. V lost 4 bases, J lost 6 bases, and 9 bases stayed unmatched. The CDR3 is 14 residues long. Germline V CDR1 and CDR2: LNHNV, YYDKDF (reference sequence). CDR3 sequence reads: CATSTKLTGAEQYF. In DNA, the CDR3 is TGTGCCACCAGCACCAAGCTCACAGGGGCCGAGCAGTACTTC.

This clone turned up a few times. The chain joins TRBV7-3 to TRBJ1-1; D is unclear. V was trimmed by 5 bases and J by 5 bases, leaving 12 bases between them. The length of the CDR3 is 13 residues. The germline V gene has CDR1 SGHTA and CDR2 FQGTGA. Here the CDR3 reads CASSLAWGTEAFF. For the CDR3, the DNA is TGTGCCAGCAGCCTAGCCTGGGGAACTGAAGCTTTCTTT.